This TCR beta chain originates from a study of early T cells in non-severe SARS-CoV-2 infection. Study-level information: Bulk RNA isolated from unsorted whole blood underwent sequencing; chains were not paired. Overall study findings and caveats: Lookups in VDJdb leaned toward anti-spike CD8 responses and missed private and CD4 specificities.

Individual cDNA molecules received unique molecular identifiers. One entry per CDR3 protein, called by TCRdb with MiXCR from the 5' RACE reads. The sample has roughly 20,000 distinct CDR3 sequences, approximately 6.2% seen once; the top ten hold over 5.5%. Many counts were recorded for this clonotype. The target antigen is unknown. This clonotype was sampled from an adult who was a healthcare worker with PCR-confirmed SARS-CoV-2 infection or an uninfected control (not recorded which). Sequencing used whole blood.

For the CDR3, the DNA is TGTGCCAGCAGCTCCCCCGGGACATACTCTAGAGCGGCCCCATACAATGAGCAGTTCTTC. Translation: CASSSPGTYSRAAPYNEQFF. The rearrangement uses TRBV7-9 and TRBJ2-1; perhaps TRBD1 as D (6 bases). The germline gives CDR1 SEHNR, CDR2 FQNEAQ (reference sequence). Trimming stripped 4 bases from V and 4 bases from J, with 29 bases between. The CDR3 contains 20 residues.